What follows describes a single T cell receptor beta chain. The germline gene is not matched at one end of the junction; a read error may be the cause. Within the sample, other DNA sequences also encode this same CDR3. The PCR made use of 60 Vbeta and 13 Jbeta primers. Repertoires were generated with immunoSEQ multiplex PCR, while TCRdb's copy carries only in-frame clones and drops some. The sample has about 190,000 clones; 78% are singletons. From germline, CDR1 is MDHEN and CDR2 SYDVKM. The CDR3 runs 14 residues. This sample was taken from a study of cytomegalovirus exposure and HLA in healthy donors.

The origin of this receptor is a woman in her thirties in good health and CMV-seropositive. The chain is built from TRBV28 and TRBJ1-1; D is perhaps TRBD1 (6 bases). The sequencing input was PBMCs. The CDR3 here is CASSFTNRDTEAFF. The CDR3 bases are TGTGCCAGCAGTTTTACGAACAGGGACACTGAAGCCTTCTTT.